The following is a TCR beta chain sequence with its context. The data derive from a study of PD-L1 blockade in urothelial cancer. Whole-study context: Every 3 weeks, patients received intravenous atezolizumab 1,200 mg, beginning 2014. Prior chemotherapy in patients spanned 0 to 3 regimens. Blood samples had a median of roughly 140,000 T cells.

PCRs were each spiked with synthetic TCR analog templates. Sequencing used immunoSEQ multiplex PCR; TCRdb keeps in-frame clones, though not all of them. The data contain tens of thousands of clones, about nine tenths of them singletons. The CDR3 sequence is 15 residues long. The germline CDR1 and CDR2 sequences are SGHRS and YFSETQ. V shed 5 bases, J shed 3 bases, and the junction held 8 bases outside the gene matches. The time point: peripheral blood 6 weeks after treatment start. The specimen comprised PBMCs, sampled around atezolizumab (anti-PD-L1) treatment. The chain joins TRBV5-1 to TRBJ2-7; 10 bases fit TRBD1. This TCR came from a man in his sixties with urothelial cancer. The chain's CDR3 is CASSTVRDRGYEQYF. CDR3 nucleotide sequence: TGCGCCAGCAGTACGGTACGGGACAGGGGCTACGAGCAGTACTTC. Full variable domain (remainder filled in from reference TRBV5-1 and TRBJ2-7): KAGVTQTPRYLIKTRGQQVTLSCSPISGHRSVSWYQQTPGQGLQFLFEYFSETQRNKGNFPGRFSGRQFSNSRSEMNVSTLELGDSALYLCASSTVRDRGYEQYFGPGTRLTVT.